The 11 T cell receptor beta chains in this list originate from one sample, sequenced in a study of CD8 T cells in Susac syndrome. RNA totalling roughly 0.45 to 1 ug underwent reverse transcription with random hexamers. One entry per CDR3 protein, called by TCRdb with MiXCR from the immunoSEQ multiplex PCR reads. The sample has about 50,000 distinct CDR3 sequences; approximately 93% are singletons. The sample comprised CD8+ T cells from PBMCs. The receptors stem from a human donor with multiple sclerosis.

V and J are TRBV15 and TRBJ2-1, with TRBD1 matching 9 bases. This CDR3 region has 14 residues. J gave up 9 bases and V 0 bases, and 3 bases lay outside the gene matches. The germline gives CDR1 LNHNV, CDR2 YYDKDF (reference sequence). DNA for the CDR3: TGTGCCACCAGCAGAGACACAGGGGGCTCTGAGCAGTTCTTC. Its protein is CATSRDTGGSEQFF.

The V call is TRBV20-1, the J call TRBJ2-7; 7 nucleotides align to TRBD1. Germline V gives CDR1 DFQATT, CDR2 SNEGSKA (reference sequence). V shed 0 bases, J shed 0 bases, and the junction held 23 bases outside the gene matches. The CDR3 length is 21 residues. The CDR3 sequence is CSARDRITDEPRDSFSYEQYF. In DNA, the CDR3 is TGCAGTGCTAGAGACCGGATCACCGACGAACCCCGGGACAGCTTCTCCTACGAGCAGTACTTC.

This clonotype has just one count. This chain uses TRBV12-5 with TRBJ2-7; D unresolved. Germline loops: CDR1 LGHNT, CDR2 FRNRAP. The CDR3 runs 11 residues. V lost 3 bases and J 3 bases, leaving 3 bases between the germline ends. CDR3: CASGFNYEQYF. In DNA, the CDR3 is TGTGCTAGTGGTTTCAACTACGAGCAGTACTTC. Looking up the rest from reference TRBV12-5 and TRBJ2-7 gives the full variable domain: DARVTQTPRHKVTEMGQEVTMRCQPILGHNTVFWYRQTMMQGLELLAYFRNRAPLDDSGMPKDRFSAEMPDATLATLKIQPSEPRDSAVYFCASGFNYEQYFGPGTRLTVT.

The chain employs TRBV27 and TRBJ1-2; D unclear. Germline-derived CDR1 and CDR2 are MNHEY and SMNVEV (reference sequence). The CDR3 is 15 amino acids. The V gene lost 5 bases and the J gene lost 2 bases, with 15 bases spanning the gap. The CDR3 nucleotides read TGTGCCAGCAGTCCTACCGGACCCTTAAACTATGGCTACACCTTC. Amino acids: CASSPTGPLNYGYTF.

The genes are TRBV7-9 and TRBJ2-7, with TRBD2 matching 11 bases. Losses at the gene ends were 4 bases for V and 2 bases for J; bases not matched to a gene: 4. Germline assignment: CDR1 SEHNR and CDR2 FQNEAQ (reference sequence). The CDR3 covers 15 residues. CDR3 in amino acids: CASSSPGLAAYEQYF. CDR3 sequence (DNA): TGTGCCAGCAGCTCACCGGGACTAGCGGCCTACGAGCAGTACTTC.

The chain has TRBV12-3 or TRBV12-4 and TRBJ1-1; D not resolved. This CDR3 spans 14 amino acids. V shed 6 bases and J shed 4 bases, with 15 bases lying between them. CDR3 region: CASRPVGRSTEAFF. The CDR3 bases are TGTGCCAGCAGGCCAGTTGGACGTAGCACTGAAGCTTTCTTT.

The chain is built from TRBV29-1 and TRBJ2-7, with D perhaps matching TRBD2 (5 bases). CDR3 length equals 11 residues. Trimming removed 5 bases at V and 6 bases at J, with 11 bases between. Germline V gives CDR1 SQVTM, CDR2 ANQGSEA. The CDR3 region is CSVRDFGEQYF. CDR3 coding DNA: TGCAGCGTTCGGGATTTCGGCGAGCAGTACTTC.

The CDR3 DNA reads as TGTGCCAGCAGTTCCGGGACTTTCACCTACGAGCAGTACTTC. This gives the protein CASSSGTFTYEQYF. The chain is built from TRBV12-3 or TRBV12-4 and TRBJ2-7, with a weak D call TRBD2 (6 bases). There are 14 residues in the CDR3. The V end lost 4 bases, the J end lost 2 bases, and 12 bases lay between the germline ends.

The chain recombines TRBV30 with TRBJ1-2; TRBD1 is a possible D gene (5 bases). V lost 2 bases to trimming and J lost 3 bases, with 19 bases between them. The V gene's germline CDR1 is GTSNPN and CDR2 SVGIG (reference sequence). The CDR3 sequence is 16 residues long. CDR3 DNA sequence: TGTGCCTGGAGTCCCTTTGGGGCCATTGGGGACTATGGCTACACCTTC. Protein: CAWSPFGAIGDYGYTF.

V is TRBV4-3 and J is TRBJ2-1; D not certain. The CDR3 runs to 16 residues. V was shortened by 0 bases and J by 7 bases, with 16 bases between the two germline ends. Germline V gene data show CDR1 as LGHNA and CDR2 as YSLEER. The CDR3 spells CASSQDPGTARNEQFF. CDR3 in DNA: TGCGCCAGCAGCCAAGATCCAGGAACAGCGAGAAATGAGCAGTTCTTC.

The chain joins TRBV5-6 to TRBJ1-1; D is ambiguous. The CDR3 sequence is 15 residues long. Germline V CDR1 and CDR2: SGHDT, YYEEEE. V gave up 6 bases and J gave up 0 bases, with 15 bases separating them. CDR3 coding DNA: TGTGCCAGCAACGTCGACGGCCTAATGAACACTGAAGCTTTCTTT. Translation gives CASNVDGLMNTEAFF.